This TCR beta chain was sequenced during a study of CD8+ T cells in alopecia areata. Study information: A regimen of oral tofacitinib, 5 to 10 mg twice daily, was given to treated patients.

The V and J ends lost 7 bases and 4 bases, in that order; junction bases with no gene match: 9. Per germline, CDR1 MNHEY and CDR2 SMNVEV (reference sequence). The CDR3 runs 15 residues. Following RNA extraction, reverse transcription yielded cDNA that acted as the sequencing template. Generated by immunoSEQ multiplex PCR, the TCRdb table keeps only in-frame clones and is missing some. The sample carries about 42,000 clones, roughly 92% recorded once. The treatment denotes: oral pan-JAK inhibitor, 5-10 mg twice daily. Samples from alopecia areata patients were lesional scalp punch biopsies and peripheral blood.

The receptor was derived from a human donor with alopecia areata. V and J are TRBV27 and TRBJ2-2, with 7 nucleotides matching TRBD2. Sequenced here: CD8+ T cells sorted from blood, sampled at week 24, from a patient treated with tofacitinib. Here the CDR3 reads CASMAAAGTTGELFF. CDR3 in DNA: TGTGCCAGCATGGCGGCAGCGGGGACCACCGGGGAGCTGTTTTTT.